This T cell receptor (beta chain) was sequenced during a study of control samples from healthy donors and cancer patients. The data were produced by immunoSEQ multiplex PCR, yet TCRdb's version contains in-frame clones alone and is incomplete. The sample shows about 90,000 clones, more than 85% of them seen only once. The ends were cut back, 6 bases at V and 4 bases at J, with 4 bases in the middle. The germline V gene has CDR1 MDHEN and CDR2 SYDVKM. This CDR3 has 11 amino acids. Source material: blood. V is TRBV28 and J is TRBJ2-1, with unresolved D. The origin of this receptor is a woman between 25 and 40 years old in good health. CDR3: CASRDYNEQFF. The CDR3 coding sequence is TGTGCCAGCAGAGATTACAATGAGCAGTTCTTC.